Detailed here is one T cell receptor beta chain. Antigen unknown. This specimen belongs to a study of cytomegalovirus exposure and HLA in healthy donors. Study outcomes and limitations: That first-cohort TCR clusters tended to co-occur in the approximately 110 validation repertoires was found in a later analysis. Specificity for CMV antigens was confirmed in vitro for a few of the CMV-associated chains. Usually a TCR sequence was rare, but some public TCRs were found in many donors.

This CDR3 has 14 amino acids. CDR1 is MNHEY and CDR2 is SVGAGI in the germline V gene. Deletions cut 8 bases from V and 1 base from J, with 14 bases between. While the first cohort had fewer than 850 subjects, the donors belonged to the separate validation cohort of more than 95 subjects. The method was immunoSEQ multiplex PCR; TCRdb's version includes in-frame clones alone and lacks a portion of them. This table has over 200,000 clones, 88% appearing once. The rearrangement joins TRBV6-5 to TRBJ2-5, with D uncertain. The sequence came from a woman younger than 30 in good health and CMV-seronegative. The sequencing sample was made of PBMCs. The CDR3 region has the DNA TGTGCCAGCCGGTACAGCAACATCCAAGAGACCCAGTACTTC. The encoded protein is CASRYSNIQETQYF.